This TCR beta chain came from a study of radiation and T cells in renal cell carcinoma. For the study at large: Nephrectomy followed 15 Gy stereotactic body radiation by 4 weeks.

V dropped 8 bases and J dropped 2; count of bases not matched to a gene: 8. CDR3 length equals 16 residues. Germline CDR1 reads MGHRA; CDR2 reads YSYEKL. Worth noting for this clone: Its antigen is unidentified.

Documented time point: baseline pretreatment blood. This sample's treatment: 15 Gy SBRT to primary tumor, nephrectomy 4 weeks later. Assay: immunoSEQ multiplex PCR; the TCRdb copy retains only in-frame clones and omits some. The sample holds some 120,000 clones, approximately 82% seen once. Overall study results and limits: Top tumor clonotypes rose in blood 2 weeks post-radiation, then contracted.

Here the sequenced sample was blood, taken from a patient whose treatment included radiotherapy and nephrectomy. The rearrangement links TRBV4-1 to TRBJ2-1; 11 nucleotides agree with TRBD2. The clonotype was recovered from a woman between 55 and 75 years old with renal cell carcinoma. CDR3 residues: CASAPSLAGAYNEQFF. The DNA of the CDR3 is TGCGCCAGCGCCCCATCACTAGCGGGAGCCTACAATGAGCAGTTCTTC.